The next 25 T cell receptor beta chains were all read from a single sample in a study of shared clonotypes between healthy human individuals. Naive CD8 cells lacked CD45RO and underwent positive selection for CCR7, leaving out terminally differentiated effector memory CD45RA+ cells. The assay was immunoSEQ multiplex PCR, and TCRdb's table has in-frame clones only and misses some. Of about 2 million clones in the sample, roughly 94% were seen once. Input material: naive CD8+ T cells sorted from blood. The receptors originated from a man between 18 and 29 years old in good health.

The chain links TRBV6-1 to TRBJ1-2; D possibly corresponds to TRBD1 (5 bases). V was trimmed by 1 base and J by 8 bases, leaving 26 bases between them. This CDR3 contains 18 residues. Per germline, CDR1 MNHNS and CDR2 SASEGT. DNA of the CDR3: TGTGCCAGCAGTGAAGAGGGGTCAGTAGAATTCGTCCTAAAGGGCTACACCTTC. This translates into CASSEEGSVEFVLKGYTF.

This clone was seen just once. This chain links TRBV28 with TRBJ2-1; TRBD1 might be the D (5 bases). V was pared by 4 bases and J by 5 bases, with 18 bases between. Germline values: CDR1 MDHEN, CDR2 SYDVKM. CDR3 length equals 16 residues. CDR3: CASSSPNLDTDNEQFF. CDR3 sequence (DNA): TGTGCCAGCAGTTCCCCTAACTTGGACACCGACAATGAGCAGTTCTTC.

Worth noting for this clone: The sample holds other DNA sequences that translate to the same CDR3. In nucleotides, the CDR3 is TGTGCCAGCAGCTTAGCGGGCAACACTGAAGCTTTCTTT. It translates to CASSLAGNTEAFF. The rearrangement joins TRBV7-9 to TRBJ1-1; D is undetermined. The V end lost 0 bases, the J end lost 2 bases, and 4 bases lay between the germline ends. Germline CDR1 and CDR2: SEHNR and FQNEAQ (reference sequence). The CDR3 contains 13 residues.

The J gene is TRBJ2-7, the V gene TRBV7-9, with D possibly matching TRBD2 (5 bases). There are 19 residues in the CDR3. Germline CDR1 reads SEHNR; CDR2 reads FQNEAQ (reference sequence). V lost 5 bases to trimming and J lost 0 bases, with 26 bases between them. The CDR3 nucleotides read TGTGCCAGCAGCCCGAGTACGTCCGGGCGCGGGTCTAACTCCTACGAGCAGTACTTC. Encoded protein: CASSPSTSGRGSNSYEQYF.

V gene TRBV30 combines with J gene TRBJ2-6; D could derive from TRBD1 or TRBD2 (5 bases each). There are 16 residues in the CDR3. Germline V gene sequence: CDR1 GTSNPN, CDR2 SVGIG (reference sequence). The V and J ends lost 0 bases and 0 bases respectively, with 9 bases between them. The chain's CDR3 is CAWSVLGVSGANVLTF. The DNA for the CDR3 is TGTGCCTGGAGTGTACTGGGGGTCTCTGGGGCCAACGTCCTGACTTTC.

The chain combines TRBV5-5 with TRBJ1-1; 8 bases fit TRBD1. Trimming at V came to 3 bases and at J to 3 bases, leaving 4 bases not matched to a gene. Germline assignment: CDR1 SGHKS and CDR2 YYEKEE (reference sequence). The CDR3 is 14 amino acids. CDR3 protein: CASSSQGEHTEAFF. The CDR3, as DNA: TGTGCCAGCAGCTCACAGGGGGAGCACACTGAAGCTTTCTTT.

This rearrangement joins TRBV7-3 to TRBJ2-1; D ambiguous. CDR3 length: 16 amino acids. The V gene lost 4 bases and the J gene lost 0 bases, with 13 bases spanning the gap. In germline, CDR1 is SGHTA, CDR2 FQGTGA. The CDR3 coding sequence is TGTGCCAGCAGCTCCTTTCACTCGAGCTCCTACAATGAGCAGTTCTTC. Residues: CASSSFHSSSYNEQFF.

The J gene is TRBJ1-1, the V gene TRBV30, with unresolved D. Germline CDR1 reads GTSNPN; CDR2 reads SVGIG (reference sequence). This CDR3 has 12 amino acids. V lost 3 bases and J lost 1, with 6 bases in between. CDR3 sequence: CAWRLKNTEAFF. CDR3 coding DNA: TGTGCCTGGAGGCTTAAGAACACTGAAGCTTTCTTT.

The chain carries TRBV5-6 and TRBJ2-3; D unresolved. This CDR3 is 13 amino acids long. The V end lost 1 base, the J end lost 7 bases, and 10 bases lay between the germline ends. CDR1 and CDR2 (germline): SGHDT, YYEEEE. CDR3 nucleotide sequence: TGTGCCAGCAGCTTGCTTGGGGTAAATACGCAGTATTTT. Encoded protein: CASSLLGVNTQYF.

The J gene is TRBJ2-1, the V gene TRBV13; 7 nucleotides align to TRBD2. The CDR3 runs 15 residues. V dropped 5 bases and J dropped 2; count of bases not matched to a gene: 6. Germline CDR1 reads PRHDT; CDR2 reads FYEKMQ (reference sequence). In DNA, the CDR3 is TGTGCCAGCAGCCCCCGACTAGCTCCCTACAATGAGCAGTTCTTC. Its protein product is CASSPRLAPYNEQFF.

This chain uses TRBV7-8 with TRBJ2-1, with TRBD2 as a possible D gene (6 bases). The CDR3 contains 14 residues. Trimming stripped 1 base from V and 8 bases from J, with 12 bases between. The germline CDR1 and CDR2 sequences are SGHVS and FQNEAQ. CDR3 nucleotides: TGTGCCAGCAGCTTAGGGGCGGGGATAGATGAGCAGTTCTTC. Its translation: CASSLGAGIDEQFF. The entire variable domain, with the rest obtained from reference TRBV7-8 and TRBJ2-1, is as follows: GAGVSQSPRYKVAKRGQDVALRCDPISGHVSLFWYQQALGQGPEFLTYFQNEAQLDKSGLPSDRFFAERPEGSVSTLKIQRTQQEDSAVYLCASSLGAGIDEQFFGPGTRLTVL.

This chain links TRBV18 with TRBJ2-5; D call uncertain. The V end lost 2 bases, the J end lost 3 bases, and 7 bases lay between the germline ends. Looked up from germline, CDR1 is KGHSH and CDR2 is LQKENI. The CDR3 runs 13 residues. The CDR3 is CASSPKVEETQYF. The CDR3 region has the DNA TGTGCCAGCTCACCAAAGGTGGAAGAGACCCAGTACTTC.

Written as DNA, the CDR3 is TGTGCCTGGAGTGAGCTAGCGGCTAGCACAGATACGCAGTATTTT. Protein product: CAWSELAASTDTQYF. The genes are TRBV30 and TRBJ2-3, with 7 bases matching TRBD2. The ends lost 1 base at V and 0 bases at J; junction bases unmatched: 4. The CDR3 covers 15 residues. Germline lookup yields CDR1 GTSNPN and CDR2 SVGIG (reference sequence).

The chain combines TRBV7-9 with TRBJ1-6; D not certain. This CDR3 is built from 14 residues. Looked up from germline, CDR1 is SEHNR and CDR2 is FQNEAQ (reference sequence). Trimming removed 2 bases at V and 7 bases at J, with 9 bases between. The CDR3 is CASSLIQLNSPLHF. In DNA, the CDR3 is TGTGCCAGCAGCTTAATCCAGTTAAATTCACCCCTCCACTTT.

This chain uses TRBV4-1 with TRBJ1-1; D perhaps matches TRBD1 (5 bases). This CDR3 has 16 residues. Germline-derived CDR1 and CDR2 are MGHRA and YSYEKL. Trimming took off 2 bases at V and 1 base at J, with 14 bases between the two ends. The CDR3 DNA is TGCGCCAGCAGCCAAAGGTCTACGACAGCGAACACTGAAGCTTTCTTT. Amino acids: CASSQRSTTANTEAFF.

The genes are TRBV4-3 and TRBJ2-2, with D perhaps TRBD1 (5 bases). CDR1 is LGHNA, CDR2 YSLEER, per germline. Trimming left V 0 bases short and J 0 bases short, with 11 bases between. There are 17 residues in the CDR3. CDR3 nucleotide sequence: TGCGCCAGCAGCCAAGATGGTGTAGGGGCGAACACCGGGGAGCTGTTTTTT. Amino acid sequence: CASSQDGVGANTGELFF.

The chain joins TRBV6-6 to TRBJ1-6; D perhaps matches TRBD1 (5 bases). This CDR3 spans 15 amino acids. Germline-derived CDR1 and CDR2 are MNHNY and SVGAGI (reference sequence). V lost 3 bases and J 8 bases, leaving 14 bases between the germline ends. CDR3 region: CASSYFSREDSPLHF. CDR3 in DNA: TGTGCCAGCAGTTATTTTTCCAGGGAGGATTCACCCCTCCACTTT.

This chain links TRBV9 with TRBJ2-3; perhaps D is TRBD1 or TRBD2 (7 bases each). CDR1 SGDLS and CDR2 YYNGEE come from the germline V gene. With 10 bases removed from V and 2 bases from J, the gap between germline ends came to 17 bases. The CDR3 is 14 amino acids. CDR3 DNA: TGTGCCCGCGGGCAGGGGGGGATCACAGATACGCAGTATTTT. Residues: CARGQGGITDTQYF.

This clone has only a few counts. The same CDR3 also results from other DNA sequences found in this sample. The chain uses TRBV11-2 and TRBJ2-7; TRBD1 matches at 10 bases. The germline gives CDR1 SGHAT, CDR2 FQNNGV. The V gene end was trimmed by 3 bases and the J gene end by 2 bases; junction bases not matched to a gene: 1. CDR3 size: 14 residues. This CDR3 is CASSLGTGAYEQYF. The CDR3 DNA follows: TGTGCCAGCAGCTTGGGGACAGGGGCCTACGAGCAGTACTTC.

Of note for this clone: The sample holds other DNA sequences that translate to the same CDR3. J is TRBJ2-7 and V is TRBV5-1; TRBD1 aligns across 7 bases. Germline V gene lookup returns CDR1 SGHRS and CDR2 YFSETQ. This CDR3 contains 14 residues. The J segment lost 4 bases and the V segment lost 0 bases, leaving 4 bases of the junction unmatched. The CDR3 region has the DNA TGCGCCAGCAGCTTGGAGGGGGCAGGGTACGAGCAGTACTTC. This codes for CASSLEGAGYEQYF.

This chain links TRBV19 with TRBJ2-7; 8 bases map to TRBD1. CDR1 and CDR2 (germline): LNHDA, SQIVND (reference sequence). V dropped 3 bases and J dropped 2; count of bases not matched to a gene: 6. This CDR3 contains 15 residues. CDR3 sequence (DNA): TGTGCCAGTAGTATTTCAGGGGGCGAGCCCTACGAGCAGTACTTC. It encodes CASSISGGEPYEQYF.

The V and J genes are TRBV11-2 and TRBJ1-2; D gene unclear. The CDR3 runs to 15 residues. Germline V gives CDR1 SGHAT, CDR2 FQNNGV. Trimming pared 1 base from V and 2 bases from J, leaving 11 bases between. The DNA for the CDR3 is TGTGCCAGCAGCTTAGTCGAAAGCCTCAACTATGGCTACACCTTC. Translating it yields CASSLVESLNYGYTF.

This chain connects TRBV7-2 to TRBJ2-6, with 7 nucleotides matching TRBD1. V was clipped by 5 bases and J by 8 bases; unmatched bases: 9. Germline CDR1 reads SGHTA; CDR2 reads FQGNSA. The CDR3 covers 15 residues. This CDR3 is CASSHGTRGSNVLTF. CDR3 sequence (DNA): TGTGCCAGCAGCCACGGGACCAGGGGGTCCAACGTCCTGACTTTC.

The CDR3 nucleotides are TGTGCCAGCAGTTCGGGGGGGAGCACAGATACGCAGTATTTT. This translates into CASSSGGSTDTQYF. The gene calls are TRBV6-5 and TRBJ2-3, with TRBD2 matching 8 bases. Germline trimming cut 4 bases from V and 0 bases from J; bases unmatched to any gene: 0. Germline loops: CDR1 MNHEY, CDR2 SVGAGI. This CDR3 spans 14 amino acids.

The CDR3 nucleotides are TGTGCCAGCAGTTCATCTCGGACTTTACCCTACAATGAGCAGTTCTTC. This encodes CASSSSRTLPYNEQFF. The chain joins TRBV6-5 to TRBJ2-1; a weak D match, TRBD2 (5 bases). With 4 bases removed from V and 2 bases from J, the gap between germline ends came to 15 bases. The CDR3 length is 16 residues. CDR1 MNHEY and CDR2 SVGAGI come from the germline V gene.